This T cell receptor (beta chain) was captured by sequencing in a study of quantifying T cell responses using KT2 cells. Study-wide context: cDNA was made from DNase-treated RNA using alpha and beta constant primers. The second PCR was a qPCR stopped at a predetermined fluorescence threshold.

Findings and limits, study-wide: The number of KT2 alpha and beta sequences was a linear function of input KT2 cells.

The cDNA 3' end received a ligated oligonucleotide with a UMI. First-round PCR used 3 to 4 cycles and beta primers RC1.1 and RC1.2 covering TRBC1 and TRBC2. Each CDR3 protein is one row after TCRdb ran MiXCR on the UMI-ligation and nested PCR reads. The sample contains tens of thousands of distinct CDR3 sequences, roughly 10% of which appear only once. This CDR3 spans 14 amino acids. The germline gives CDR1 WNHNN, CDR2 SYGVQD (reference sequence). V lost 8 bases, J lost 3 bases, and 16 bases lay in between. KT2, a clone with a known TCR, was spiked into unfractionated PBMC. Different KT2-to-PBMC ratios were created with a constant PBMC count. To note about this clonotype: As yet, its antigen is unknown.

Sequencing input: PBMCs spiked with cells of the T cell clone KT2. The TCR comes from a human donor. V gene TRBV10-1 combines with J gene TRBJ1-1; D perhaps matches TRBD1 (5 bases). The CDR3 nucleotides are TGCGCCAGCGGGGCAGGACCCGGGGACACTGAAGCTTTCTTT. This translates into CASGAGPGDTEAFF.